A selection of T cell receptor beta chains follows, all from one sample in a study of patients with pleural tuberculosis. MiXCR, run by TCRdb on the reads, gives a single entry per CDR3 protein. The sample lists around 50,000 distinct CDR3 sequences, about 7.9% occurring once. These receptors all come from a human donor with pleural tuberculosis. Each CDR3 is given with its conserved first and last residue. D genes are given only for firm matches. Clone size appears in some rows only: once, few, many, or a class for an expanded clone.

cdr3_nt	cdr3_aa	clone_size	d_call	v_call	j_call
TGTGCCAGCAGCTTAGCGCCGGGGGCGCAGGGTAATGAAAAACTGTTTTTT	CASSLAPGAQGNEKLFF	many	-	TRBV11-1	TRBJ1-4
TGCGCCAGCAGCTTGGCTAGCGGGAGTCTCGGTGAGCAGTTCTTC	CASSLASGSLGEQFF	many	TRBD2	TRBV5-1	TRBJ2-1
TGTGCCAGCAGCTTAGAGGCTCCCATTAGAGATACGCAGTATTTT	CASSLEAPIRDTQYF	many	-	TRBV11-2	TRBJ2-3
TGTGCCAGCTCACCACGTCACACTGAAGCTTTCTTT	CASSPRHTEAFF	many	-	TRBV18	TRBJ1-1
TGTGCCAGCAGTTACGGAGCCGGGGGAAACAATCAGCCCCAGCATTTT	CASSYGAGGNNQPQHF	many	-	TRBV6-2/TRBV6-3	TRBJ1-5
TGCAGTGCTAGACCGGGAGACACAGATACGCAGTATTTT	CSARPGDTDTQYF	many	-	TRBV20-1	TRBJ2-3
TGTGCCAGCAGTTTGGAAGCTCCTACCTACGAGCAGTACTTC	CASSLEAPTYEQYF	few	-	TRBV28	TRBJ2-7
TGTGCCAGCAGCTTAGCAGGGGACTCACCCCTCCACTTT	CASSLAGDSPLHF	many	-	TRBV7-2	TRBJ1-6
TGCAGCGTTGAAGTGGGACAGGGTGATAATGAAAAACTGTTTTTT	CSVEVGQGDNEKLFF	-	TRBD1	TRBV29-1	TRBJ1-4
TGTGCCAGCAGTTACCCTGCAACTAATGAAAAACTGTTTTTT	CASSYPATNEKLFF	many	-	TRBV6-2/TRBV6-3	TRBJ1-4
TGTGCCAGCAGCCAGGGGTTGTTCACAGATACGCAGTATTTT	CASSQGLFTDTQYF	-	-	TRBV12-3/TRBV12-4	TRBJ2-3
TGCAGTGCTAGAGGGACTAGCGTTGAAGATACGCAGTATTTT	CSARGTSVEDTQYF	many	TRBD2	TRBV20-1	TRBJ2-3
TGTGCCAGCAGTTCTGACAGGAACGGGGATACGCAGTATTTT	CASSSDRNGDTQYF	many	-	TRBV2	TRBJ2-3
TGTGCCAGCAGCTTAAGGCCTAGAAATCAGCCCCAGCATTTT	CASSLRPRNQPQHF	-	-	TRBV5-4	TRBJ1-5
TGTGCCAGCAGTTACTCCGGAGGAGACGGCCAAGAGACCCAGTACTTC	CASSYSGGDGQETQYF	many	-	TRBV6-2/TRBV6-3	TRBJ2-5
TGTGCCAGTAGTCAGACTAGCGGGAGCCTCACAGATACGCAGTATTTT	CASSQTSGSLTDTQYF	many	TRBD2	TRBV19	TRBJ2-3
TGTGCCATCAGTGAGGGGCTAGCGGGAGTTGAGCAGTTCTTC	CAISEGLAGVEQFF	many	TRBD2	TRBV10-3	TRBJ2-1
TGTGCCAGCGGCCACGAGTCGGAGTCCGGGGAGCTGTTTTTT	CASGHESESGELFF	few	-	TRBV4-2	TRBJ2-2
TGTGCCAGTAGTATAAGAGGATCTGGAAACACCATATATTTT	CASSIRGSGNTIYF	many	-	TRBV19	TRBJ1-3
TGCAGTGCTAGGAGGGGCGCTGAAGCTTTCTTT	CSARRGAEAFF	many	-	TRBV20-1	TRBJ1-1
TGTGCCAGCAGCCCGGAGCAGGCCTACGAGCAGTACTTC	CASSPEQAYEQYF	many	-	TRBV4-2	TRBJ2-7
TGTGCCAGCAGCCAAGATCTACCACCATACAATGAGCAGTTCTTC	CASSQDLPPYNEQFF	-	-	TRBV4-2	TRBJ2-1
TGTGCCAGCAGTTTTTCTAGCGGGAGGAAGGCCGGGGAGCTGTTTTTT	CASSFSSGRKAGELFF	many	TRBD2	TRBV28	TRBJ2-2
TGTGCCATCAGTGCCCAGGGTGAAGGATATACGCAGTATTTT	CAISAQGEGYTQYF	many	-	TRBV10-3	TRBJ2-3
TGTGCCATCCCTCTCCGGGAGAGGGCAGATACGCAGTATTTT	CAIPLRERADTQYF	many	-	TRBV10-3	TRBJ2-3
TGTGCCACCCTGAAGGGGGAGACCCAGTACTTC	CATLKGETQYF	many	-	TRBV24-1	TRBJ2-5
TGTGCCAGCAGTGAACCCAGGACTAGCGGGAGGCGAGAGACCCAGTACTTC	CASSEPRTSGRRETQYF	many	TRBD2	TRBV25-1	TRBJ2-5
TGCGCCAGCAGCTTGGTTGGGGCAGACAATGAGCAGTTCTTC	CASSLVGADNEQFF	-	-	TRBV5-1	TRBJ2-1
TGTGCCAGCAGCCTCCTCGGGGACAGGGTCAACGAGCAGTACTTC	CASSLLGDRVNEQYF	many	TRBD1	TRBV28	TRBJ2-7
TGTGCCAGCAGGAAGGGGGAGCTGTTTTTT	CASRKGELFF	many	-	TRBV12-3/TRBV12-4	TRBJ2-2